This T cell receptor (beta chain) derives from a study of OX40 agonist ivuxolimab in advanced cancers. Study details: Ivuxolimab was administered intravenously to patients at 0.01 to 10 mg/kg every 2 weeks.

Generated by immunoSEQ multiplex PCR, the TCRdb table keeps only in-frame clones and is missing some. Of some 60,000 clones listed, 65% to 85% are singletons. Germline-derived CDR1 and CDR2 are LNHDA and SQIVND (reference sequence). The CDR3 consists of 16 residues. V lost 1 base and J lost 2; bases outside the gene matches: 4. This receptor was taken from an adult with an advanced solid tumor such as melanoma, head and neck, liver or kidney cancer. The sample in question was CD4+ or CD8+ T cells sorted from blood, obtained in a trial of the OX40 agonist ivuxolimab. The chain employs TRBV19 and TRBJ2-7; 11 bases line up with TRBD1. The DNA for the CDR3 is TGTGCCAGTAGTATAGTCCCGGGACAGGGGGCCTACGAGCAGTACTTC. Translated: CASSIVPGQGAYEQYF.